This TCR beta chain comes out of a study of T-cell memory formation after mild COVID-19. The CDR3 length is 14 residues. Trimming removed 5 bases from V and 6 bases from J, with 17 bases in between. Germline values: CDR1 SEHNR, CDR2 FQNEAQ (reference sequence). A word on this clonotype: Its specificity is unknown.

Findings and caveats of the study: Whether second-wave clones peaking at day 37 were SARS-CoV-2 specific went unconfirmed. Day 15 to 85 contractors were CD4/CD8 balanced; later expanders leaned CD4+.

A single record per CDR3 protein comes from TCRdb applying MiXCR to the 5' RACE reads. The table lists hundreds of thousands of distinct CDR3 sequences, 20% to 25% of them singletons. The clonotype comes from an adult woman who had mild COVID-19 (a few samples of this study predate the infection). Cell type and time point are not known. The specimen was PBMCs or a T cell subset sorted from them (not recorded which). V and J are TRBV7-9 and TRBJ2-7, with a possible D match to TRBD2 (7 bases). Here the CDR3 reads CASSLGGGAGEQYF. The CDR3 nucleotides read TGTGCCAGCAGCCTAGGGGGGGGCGCCGGCGAGCAGTACTTC.